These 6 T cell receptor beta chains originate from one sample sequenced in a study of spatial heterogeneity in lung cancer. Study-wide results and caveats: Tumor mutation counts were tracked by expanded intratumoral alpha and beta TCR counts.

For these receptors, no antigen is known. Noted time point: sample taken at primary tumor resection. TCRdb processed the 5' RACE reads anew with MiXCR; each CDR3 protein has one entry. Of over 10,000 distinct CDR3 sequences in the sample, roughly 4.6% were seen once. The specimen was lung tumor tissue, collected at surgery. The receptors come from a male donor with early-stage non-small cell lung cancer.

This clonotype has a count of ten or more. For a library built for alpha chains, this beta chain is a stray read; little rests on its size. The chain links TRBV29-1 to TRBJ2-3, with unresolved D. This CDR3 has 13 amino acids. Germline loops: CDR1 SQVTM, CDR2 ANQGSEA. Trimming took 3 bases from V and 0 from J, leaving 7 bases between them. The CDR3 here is CSVDLRSTDTQYF. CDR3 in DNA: TGCAGCGTTGACTTACGGAGCACAGATACGCAGTATTTT.

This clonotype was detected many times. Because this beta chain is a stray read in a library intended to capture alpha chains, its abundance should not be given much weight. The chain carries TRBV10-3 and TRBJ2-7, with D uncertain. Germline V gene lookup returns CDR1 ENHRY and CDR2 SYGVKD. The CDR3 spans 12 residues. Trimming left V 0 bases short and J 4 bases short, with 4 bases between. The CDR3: CAISESGYEQYF. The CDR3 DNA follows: TGTGCCATCAGTGAGTCCGGGTACGAGCAGTACTTC.

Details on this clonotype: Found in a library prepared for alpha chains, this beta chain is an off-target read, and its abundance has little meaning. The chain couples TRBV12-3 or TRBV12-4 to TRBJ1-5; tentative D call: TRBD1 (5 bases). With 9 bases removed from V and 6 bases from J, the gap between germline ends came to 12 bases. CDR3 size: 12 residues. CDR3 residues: CASSGAGQPQHF. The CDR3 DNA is TGTGCCAGTTCCGGGGCCGGTCAGCCCCAGCATTTT.

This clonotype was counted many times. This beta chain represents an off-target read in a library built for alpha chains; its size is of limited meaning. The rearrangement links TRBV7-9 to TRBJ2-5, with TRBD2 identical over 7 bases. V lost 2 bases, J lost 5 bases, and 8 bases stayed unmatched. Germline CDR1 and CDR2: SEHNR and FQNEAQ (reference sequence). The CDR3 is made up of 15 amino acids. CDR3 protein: CASSLRRLAGETQYF. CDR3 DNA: TGTGCCAGCAGCTTACGCAGACTAGCTGGGGAGACCCAGTACTTC.

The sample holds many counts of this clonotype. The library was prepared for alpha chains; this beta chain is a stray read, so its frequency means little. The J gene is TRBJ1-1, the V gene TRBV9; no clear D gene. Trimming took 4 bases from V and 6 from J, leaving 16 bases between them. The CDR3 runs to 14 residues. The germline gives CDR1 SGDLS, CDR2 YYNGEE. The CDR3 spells CASSREPQDSEAFF. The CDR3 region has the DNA TGTGCCAGCAGCCGGGAGCCCCAGGACTCTGAAGCTTTCTTT.

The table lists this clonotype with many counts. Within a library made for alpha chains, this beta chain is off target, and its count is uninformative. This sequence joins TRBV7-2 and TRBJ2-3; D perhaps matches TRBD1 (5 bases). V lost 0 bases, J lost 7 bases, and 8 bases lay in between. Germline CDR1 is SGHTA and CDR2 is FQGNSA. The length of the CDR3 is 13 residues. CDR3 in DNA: TGTGCCAGCAGCTTAGCTCAGGGTTATACGCAGTATTTT. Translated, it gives CASSLAQGYTQYF.